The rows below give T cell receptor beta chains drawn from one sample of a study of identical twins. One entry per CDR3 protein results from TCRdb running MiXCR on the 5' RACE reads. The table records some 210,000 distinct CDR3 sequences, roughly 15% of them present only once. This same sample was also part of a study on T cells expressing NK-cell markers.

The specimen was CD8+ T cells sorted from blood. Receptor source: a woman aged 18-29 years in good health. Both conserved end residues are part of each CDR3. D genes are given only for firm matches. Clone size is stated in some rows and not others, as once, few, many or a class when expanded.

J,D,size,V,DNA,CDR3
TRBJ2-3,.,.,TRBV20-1,TGCAGTGCTAGAGAGGATTTGACAGATACGCAGTATTTT,CSAREDLTDTQYF
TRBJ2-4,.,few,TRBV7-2,TGTGCCAGCAGTAAGAGGAACTTCCCCCCCCGTGTGGACATTCAGTACTTC,CASSKRNFPPRVDIQYF
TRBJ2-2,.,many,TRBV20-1,TGCAGTGCATTTACTACCGGGGAGCTGTTTTTT,CSAFTTGELFF
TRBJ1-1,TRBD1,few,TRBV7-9,TGTGCCAGCAGTACCGGGACAGGGTCTCGGGACACTGAAGCTTTCTTT,CASSTGTGSRDTEAFF
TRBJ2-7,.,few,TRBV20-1,TGCAGTGCTAGGGCAGAGCGGGTGAGCTCCTACGAGCAGTACTTC,CSARAERVSSYEQYF
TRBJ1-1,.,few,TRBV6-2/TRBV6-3,TGTGCCAGCAGTTACTCAGAAGAAGCTTTCTTT,CASSYSEEAFF
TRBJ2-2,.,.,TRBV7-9,TGTGCCAGCAGCCCAGGGTGGTCGAACACCGGGGAGCTGTTTTTT,CASSPGWSNTGELFF
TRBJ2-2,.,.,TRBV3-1,TGTGCCAGCAGCCAAGATATTCCTGACAGCCTTACGAACACCGGGGAGCTGTTTTTT,CASSQDIPDSLTNTGELFF
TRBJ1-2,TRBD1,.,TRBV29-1,TGCAGCGTTGGGACAGGGGGCTTTGGCTACACCTTC,CSVGTGGFGYTF
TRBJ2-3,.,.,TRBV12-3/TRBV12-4,TGTGCCAGCAGTCTTTATGATACGCAGTATTTT,CASSLYDTQYF
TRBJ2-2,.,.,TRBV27,TGTGCCAGCAGTTTATTATTCGGGGAGCTGTTTTTT,CASSLLFGELFF
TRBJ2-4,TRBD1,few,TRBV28,TGTGCCACCGTACAGGGGATAGCCAAAAACATTCAGTACTTC,CATVQGIAKNIQYF
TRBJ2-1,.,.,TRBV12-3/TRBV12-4,TGTGCCAGCAGCCTAGGTCGGAGGGGTGAGCAGTTCTTC,CASSLGRRGEQFF
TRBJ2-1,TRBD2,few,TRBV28,TGTGCCAGCGCGGAGCGCGGCGGGAGAGGATACAATGAGCAGTTCTTC,CASAERGGRGYNEQFF
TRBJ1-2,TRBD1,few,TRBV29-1,TGCAGCGTCCATCAAAGGGACAGCTATGGCTACACCTTC,CSVHQRDSYGYTF
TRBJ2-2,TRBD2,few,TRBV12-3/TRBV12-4,TGTGCCAGCAGTCTACTTAGGACTAGATCCACCGGGGAGCTGTTTTTT,CASSLLRTRSTGELFF
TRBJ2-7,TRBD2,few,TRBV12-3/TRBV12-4,TGTGCCAGCACCCCCGGGACTAGCGGGGGGAAGCAGTACTTC,CASTPGTSGGKQYF
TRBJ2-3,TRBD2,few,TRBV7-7,TGTGCCAGCAGCTTCGGGACTAGCGGGGATACGCAGTATTTT,CASSFGTSGDTQYF
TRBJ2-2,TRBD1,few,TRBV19,TGTGCCAGTAGTAGCCGGGACAGGGGATTGACCGGGGAGCTGTTTTTT,CASSSRDRGLTGELFF
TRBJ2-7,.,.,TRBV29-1,TGCAGCGTTCAACTAGAAGAATCCTACGAGCAGTACTTC,CSVQLEESYEQYF
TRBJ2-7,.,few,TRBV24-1,TGTGCCACCAGTGATTCGCAGGGGACGGTCGCCGATTCCTACGAGCAGTACTTC,CATSDSQGTVADSYEQYF
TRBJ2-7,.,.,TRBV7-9,TGTGCCAGCAGCTTACCGACAGCCTCCTACGAGCAGTACTTC,CASSLPTASYEQYF
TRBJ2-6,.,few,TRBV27,TGTGCCAGCAGTTTTGTAGTGGCGGACTCTGGGGCCAACGTCCTGACTTTC,CASSFVVADSGANVLTF
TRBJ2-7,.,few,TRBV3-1,TGTGCCAGCAGCCAAGAATACAGTTCCTACGAGCAGTACTTC,CASSQEYSSYEQYF
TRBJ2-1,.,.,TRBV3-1,TGTGCCAGCAGCCGCGCCACTAGCAGGAATTTAAATGAGCAGTTCTTC,CASSRATSRNLNEQFF
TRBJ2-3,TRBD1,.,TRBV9,TGTGCCAGCAGTGAATCCGGGACAGGGGGCACAGATACGCAGTATTTT,CASSESGTGGTDTQYF
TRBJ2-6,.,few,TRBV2,TGTGCCAGCAGAGAGAGGGGGGCGGCCAACGTCCTGACTTTC,CASRERGAANVLTF
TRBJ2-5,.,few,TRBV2,TGTGCCAGCAGTGAATCCTCTTTCCTGCGGGAGACCCAGTACTTC,CASSESSFLRETQYF
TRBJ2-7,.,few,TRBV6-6,TGTGCCAGCCAAGGGGCCCCCTACGAGCAGTACTTC,CASQGAPYEQYF
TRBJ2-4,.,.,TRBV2,TGTGCCAGCAGTGAATTCCCCAAAAACATTCAGTACTTC,CASSEFPKNIQYF
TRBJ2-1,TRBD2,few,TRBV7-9,TGTGCCAGCAGCTGGAGCGGGGCGGGGAATGAGCAGTTCTTC,CASSWSGAGNEQFF
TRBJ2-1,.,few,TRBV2,TGTGCCAGCAGTGGGGTGGACTACAATGAGCAGTTCTTC,CASSGVDYNEQFF
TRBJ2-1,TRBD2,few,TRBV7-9,TGTGCCAGCAGCTTAGGACACGCGGGGGGGCTCAATGAGCAGTTCTTC,CASSLGHAGGLNEQFF
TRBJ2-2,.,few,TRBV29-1,TGCAGCGTGAATGGCGGTACCAACACCGGGGAGCTGTTTTTT,CSVNGGTNTGELFF
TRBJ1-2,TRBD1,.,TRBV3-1,TGTGCCAGCAGCCAATTGGGACAGGGGGTCGGGTATGGCTACACCTTC,CASSQLGQGVGYGYTF
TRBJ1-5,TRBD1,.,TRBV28,TGTGCCAGCAGTCCCGGGACAGGGGGCTTTAGCAATCAGCCCCAGCATTTT,CASSPGTGGFSNQPQHF
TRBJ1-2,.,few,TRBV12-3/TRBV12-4,TGTGCCAGCAAGGCCACGACCTATGGCTACACCTTC,CASKATTYGYTF
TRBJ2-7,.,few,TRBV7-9,TGTGCCAGCAGCTTAGCGAGGCCGACCCCATCCTACGAGCAGTACTTC,CASSLARPTPSYEQYF
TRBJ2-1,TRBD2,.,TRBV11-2,TGTGCCAGCAGCCGCGGGTGGGGGGGTCGCGATGAGCAGTTCTTC,CASSRGWGGRDEQFF
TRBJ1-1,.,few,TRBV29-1,TGCAGCGTTGCACCCGGGGGCCAGGGCACTGAAGCTTTCTTT,CSVAPGGQGTEAFF
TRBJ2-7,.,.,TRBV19,TGTGCCAGTAGCCCGGGGGGCACTCCCTACGAGCAGTACTTC,CASSPGGTPYEQYF
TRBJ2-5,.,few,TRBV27,TGTGCCAGCAGTTTAACTCGACTATTCCCGAAAGAGACCCAGTACTTC,CASSLTRLFPKETQYF
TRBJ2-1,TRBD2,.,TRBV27,TGTGCCAGCAGTTTATTAGCGGGTTCGGGCTACAATGAGCAGTTCTTC,CASSLLAGSGYNEQFF
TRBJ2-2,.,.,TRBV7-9,TGTGCCAGCAGCTTTATGTACAACGGGGAGCTGTTTTTT,CASSFMYNGELFF
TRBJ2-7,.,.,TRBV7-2,TGTGCCAGCAGCAAAGGGCCGAGAGACGAGCAGTACTTC,CASSKGPRDEQYF
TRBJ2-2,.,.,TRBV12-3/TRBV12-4,TGTGCCAGCAGTGGGGCGGCGCCGAGAGGGACCGGGGAGCTGTTTTTT,CASSGAAPRGTGELFF
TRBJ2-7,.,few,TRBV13,TGTGCCAGCAGCTTCCGGACAGACGGCTACGAGCAGTACTTC,CASSFRTDGYEQYF
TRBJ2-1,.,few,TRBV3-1,TGTGCCAGCAGCCAAGACAGGGTATATGAGCAGTTCTTC,CASSQDRVYEQFF
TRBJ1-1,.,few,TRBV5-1,TGCGCCAGCAGCTTGGCGACAGCGAGTGGGAACACTGAAGCTTTCTTT,CASSLATASGNTEAFF
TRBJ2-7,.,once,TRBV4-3,TGCGCCAGCAGCCAAGAGGGAGTACCCCGCTACGAGCAGTACTTC,CASSQEGVPRYEQYF
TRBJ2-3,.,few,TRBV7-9,TGTGCCAGCAGCTCCTTCGTAGGACCAAGCACAGATACGCAGTATTTT,CASSSFVGPSTDTQYF
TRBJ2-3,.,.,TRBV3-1,TGTGCCAGCAGCCAAGAGTTTGGAGACCACATGGATCCTAGCACAGATACGCAGTATTTT,CASSQEFGDHMDPSTDTQYF
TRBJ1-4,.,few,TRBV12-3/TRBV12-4,TGTGCCAGCACCCTACAGGGCAAAGTTGAAAAACTGTTTTTT,CASTLQGKVEKLFF
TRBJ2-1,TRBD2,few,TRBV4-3,TGCGCCAGCAGCCAAGATCTCCTAGCGGGAAGCTATGAGCAGTTCTTC,CASSQDLLAGSYEQFF
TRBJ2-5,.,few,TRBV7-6,TGTGCCAGCAGCCGGACGGGGTTGGTTATCAAAGAGACCCAGTACTTC,CASSRTGLVIKETQYF
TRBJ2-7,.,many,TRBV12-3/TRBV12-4,TGTGCCAGCAGTTTGAGCCTGGGCCACGAGCAGTACTTC,CASSLSLGHEQYF
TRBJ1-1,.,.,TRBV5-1,TGCGCCAGCAGCTTGGCTGGGTATCGGAACACTGAAGCTTTCTTT,CASSLAGYRNTEAFF
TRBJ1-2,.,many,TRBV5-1,TGCGCCAGCAGCTTGGGACAGACCTATGGCTACACCTTC,CASSLGQTYGYTF